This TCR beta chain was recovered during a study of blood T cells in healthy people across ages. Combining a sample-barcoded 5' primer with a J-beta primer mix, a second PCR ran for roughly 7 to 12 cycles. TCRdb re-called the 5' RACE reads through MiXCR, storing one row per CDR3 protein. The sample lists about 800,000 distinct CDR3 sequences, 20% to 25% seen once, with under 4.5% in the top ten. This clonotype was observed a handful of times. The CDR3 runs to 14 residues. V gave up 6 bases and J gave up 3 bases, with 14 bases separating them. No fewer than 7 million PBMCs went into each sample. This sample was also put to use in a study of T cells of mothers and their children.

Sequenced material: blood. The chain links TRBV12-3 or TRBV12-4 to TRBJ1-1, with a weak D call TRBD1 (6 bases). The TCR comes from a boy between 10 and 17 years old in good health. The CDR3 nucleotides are TGTGCCAGCAGGCCAACAGGGTTCGACACTGAAGCTTTCTTT. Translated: CASRPTGFDTEAFF.